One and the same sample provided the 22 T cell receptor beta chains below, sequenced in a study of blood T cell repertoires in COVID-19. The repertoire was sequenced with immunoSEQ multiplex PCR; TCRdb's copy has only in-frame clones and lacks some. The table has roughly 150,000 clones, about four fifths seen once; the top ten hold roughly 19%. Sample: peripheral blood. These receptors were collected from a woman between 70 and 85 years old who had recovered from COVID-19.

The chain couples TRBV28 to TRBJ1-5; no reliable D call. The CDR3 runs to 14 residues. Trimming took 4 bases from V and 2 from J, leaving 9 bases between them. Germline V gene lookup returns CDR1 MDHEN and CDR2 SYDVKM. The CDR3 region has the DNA TGTGCCAGCAGTTCCCTGGGCGGCAATCAGCCCCAGCATTTT. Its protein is CASSSLGGNQPQHF.

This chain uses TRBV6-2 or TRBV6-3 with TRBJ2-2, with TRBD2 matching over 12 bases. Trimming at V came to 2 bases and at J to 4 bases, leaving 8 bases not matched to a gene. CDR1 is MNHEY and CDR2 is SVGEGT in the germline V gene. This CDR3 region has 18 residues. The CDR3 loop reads CASSYVSSGRAVTGELFF. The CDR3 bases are TGTGCCAGCAGTTACGTGTCTAGCGGGAGGGCGGTCACCGGGGAGCTGTTTTTT.

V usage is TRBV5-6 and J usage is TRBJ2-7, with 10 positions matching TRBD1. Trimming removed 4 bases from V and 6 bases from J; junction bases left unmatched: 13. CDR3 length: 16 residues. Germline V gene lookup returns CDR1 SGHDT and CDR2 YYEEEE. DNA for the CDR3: TGTGCCAGCAGCCTGGGACAGGGGAACGTCCCCGCCGAGCAGTACTTC. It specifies CASSLGQGNVPAEQYF.

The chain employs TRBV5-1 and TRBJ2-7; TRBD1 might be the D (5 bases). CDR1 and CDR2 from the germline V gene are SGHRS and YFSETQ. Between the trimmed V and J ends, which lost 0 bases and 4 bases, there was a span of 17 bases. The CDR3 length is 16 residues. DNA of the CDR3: TGCGCCAGCAGCTTGGGTCCAGGGTCGTTCGGGTACGAGCAGTACTTC. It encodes CASSLGPGSFGYEQYF.

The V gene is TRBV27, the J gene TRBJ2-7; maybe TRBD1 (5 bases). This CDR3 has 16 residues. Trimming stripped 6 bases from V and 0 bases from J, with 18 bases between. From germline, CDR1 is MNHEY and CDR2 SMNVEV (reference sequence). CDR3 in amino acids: CASRPTDWGSSYEQYF. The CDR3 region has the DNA TGTGCCAGCAGGCCTACCGACTGGGGCAGCTCCTACGAGCAGTACTTC.

The CDR3 DNA follows: TGTGCCAGCAGCTCCCTGGGGAGGGGAACTGAAGCTTTCTTT. Residues: CASSSLGRGTEAFF. The rearrangement joins TRBV7-8 to TRBJ1-1; possibly TRBD1 for D (5 bases). Germline V gene data show CDR1 as SGHVS and CDR2 as FQNEAQ. The CDR3 covers 14 residues. The germline V and J ends were trimmed by 4 bases and 5 bases, with 14 bases remaining between them.

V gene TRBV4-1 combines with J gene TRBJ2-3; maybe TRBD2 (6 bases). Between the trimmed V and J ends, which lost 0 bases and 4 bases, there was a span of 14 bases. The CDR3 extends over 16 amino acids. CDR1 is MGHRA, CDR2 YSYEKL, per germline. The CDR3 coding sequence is TGCGCCAGCAGCCAAGACCTAGCGACCACCCCAGATACGCAGTATTTT. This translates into CASSQDLATTPDTQYF.

The CDR3 reads CASSLFLGRDTEAFF. DNA for the CDR3: TGTGCCAGCAGCTTATTCCTCGGGCGGGACACTGAAGCTTTCTTT. The J gene is TRBJ1-1, the V gene TRBV5-5; D not resolved. With 2 bases removed from V and 3 bases from J, the gap between germline ends came to 14 bases. The CDR3 has 15 residues. The germline CDR1 and CDR2 sequences are SGHKS and YYEKEE (reference sequence). Filled out from reference TRBV5-5 and TRBJ1-1, the complete variable domain reads DAGVTQSPTHLIKTRGQQVTLRCSPISGHKSVSWYQQVLGQGPQFIFQYYEKEERGRGNFPDRFSARQFPNYSSELNVNALLLGDSALYLCASSLFLGRDTEAFFGQGTRLTVV.

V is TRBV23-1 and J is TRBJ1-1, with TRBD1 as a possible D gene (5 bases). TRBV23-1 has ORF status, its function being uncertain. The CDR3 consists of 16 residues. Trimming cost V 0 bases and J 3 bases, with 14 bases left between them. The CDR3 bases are TGCGCCAGCAGTCAATCGTTCTCCAGGGATCACACTGAAGCTTTCTTT. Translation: CASSQSFSRDHTEAFF.

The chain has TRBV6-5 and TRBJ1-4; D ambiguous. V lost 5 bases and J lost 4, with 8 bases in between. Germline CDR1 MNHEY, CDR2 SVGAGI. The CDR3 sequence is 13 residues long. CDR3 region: CASSLTGNEKLFF. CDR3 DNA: TGTGCCAGCAGTCTTACCGGTAATGAAAAACTGTTTTTT.

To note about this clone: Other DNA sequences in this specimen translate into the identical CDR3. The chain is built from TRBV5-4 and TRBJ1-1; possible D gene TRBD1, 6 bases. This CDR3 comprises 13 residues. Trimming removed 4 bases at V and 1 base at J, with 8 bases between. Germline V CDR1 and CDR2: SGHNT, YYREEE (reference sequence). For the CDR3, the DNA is TGTGCCAGCAGCAGGGGGGGGAACACTGAAGCTTTCTTT. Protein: CASSRGGNTEAFF.

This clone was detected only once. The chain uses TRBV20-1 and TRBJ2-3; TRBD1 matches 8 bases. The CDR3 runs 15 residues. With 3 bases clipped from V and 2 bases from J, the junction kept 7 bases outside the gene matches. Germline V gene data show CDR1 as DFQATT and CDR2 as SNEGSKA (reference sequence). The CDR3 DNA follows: TGCAGTGCTAGTCCCCGGACAGGGCCCACAGATACGCAGTATTTT. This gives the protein CSASPRTGPTDTQYF.

The CDR3 is CASSTAPGLNYGYTF. The CDR3, as DNA: TGTGCCAGCAGTACCGCACCGGGACTCAACTATGGCTACACCTTC. The V gene is TRBV6-4, the J gene TRBJ1-2; D may be TRBD1 (5 bases). The CDR3 has 15 residues. Germline CDR1 and CDR2: MRHNA and SNTAGT. V dropped 5 bases and J dropped 2 bases, with 15 bases sitting between them.

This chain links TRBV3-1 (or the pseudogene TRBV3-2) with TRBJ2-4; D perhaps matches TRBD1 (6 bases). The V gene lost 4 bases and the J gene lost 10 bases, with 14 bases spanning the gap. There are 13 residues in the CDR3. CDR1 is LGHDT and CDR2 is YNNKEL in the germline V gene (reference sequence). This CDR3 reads CASSPEGRGIQYF. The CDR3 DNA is TGTGCCAGCAGCCCCGAGGGAAGGGGGATTCAGTACTTC.

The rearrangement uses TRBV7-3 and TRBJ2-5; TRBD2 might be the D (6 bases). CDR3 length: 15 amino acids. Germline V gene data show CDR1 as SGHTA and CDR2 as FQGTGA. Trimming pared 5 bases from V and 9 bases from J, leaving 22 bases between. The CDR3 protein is CASSPQSSASEAQYF. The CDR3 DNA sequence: TGTGCCAGCAGCCCCCAGTCCAGCGCTAGCGAGGCCCAGTACTTC.

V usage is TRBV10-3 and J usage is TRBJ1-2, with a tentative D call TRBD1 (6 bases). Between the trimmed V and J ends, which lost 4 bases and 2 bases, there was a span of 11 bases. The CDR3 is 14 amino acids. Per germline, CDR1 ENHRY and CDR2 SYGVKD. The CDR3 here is CAISAAGANYGYTF. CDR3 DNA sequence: TGTGCCATCAGTGCGGCAGGGGCCAACTATGGCTACACCTTC.

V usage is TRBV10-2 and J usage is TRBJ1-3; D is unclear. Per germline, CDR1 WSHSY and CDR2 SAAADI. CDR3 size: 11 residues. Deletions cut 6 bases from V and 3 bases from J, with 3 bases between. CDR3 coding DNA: TGCGCCAGCAGCCTTGGAAACACCATATATTTT. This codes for CASSLGNTIYF.

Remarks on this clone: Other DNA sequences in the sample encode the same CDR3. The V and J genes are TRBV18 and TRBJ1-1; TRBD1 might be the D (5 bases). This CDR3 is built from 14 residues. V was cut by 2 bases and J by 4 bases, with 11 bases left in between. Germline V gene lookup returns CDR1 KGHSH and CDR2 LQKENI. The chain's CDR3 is CASSPGQGGTEAFF. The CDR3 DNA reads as TGTGCCAGCTCACCAGGGCAGGGAGGCACTGAAGCTTTCTTT.

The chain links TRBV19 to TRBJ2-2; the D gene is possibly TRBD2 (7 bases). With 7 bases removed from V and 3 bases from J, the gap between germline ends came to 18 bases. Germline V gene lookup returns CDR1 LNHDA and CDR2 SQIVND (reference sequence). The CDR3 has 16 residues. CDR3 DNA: TGTGCCAGTACCAATACGGGGGGCTTTGACACCGGGGAGCTGTTTTTT. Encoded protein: CASTNTGGFDTGELFF.

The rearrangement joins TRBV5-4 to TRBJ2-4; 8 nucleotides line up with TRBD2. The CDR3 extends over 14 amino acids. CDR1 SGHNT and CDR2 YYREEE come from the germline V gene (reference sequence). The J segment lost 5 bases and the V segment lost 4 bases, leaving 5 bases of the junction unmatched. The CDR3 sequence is CASSAGGTENIQYF. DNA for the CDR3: TGTGCCAGCAGCGCGGGGGGCACCGAAAACATTCAGTACTTC.

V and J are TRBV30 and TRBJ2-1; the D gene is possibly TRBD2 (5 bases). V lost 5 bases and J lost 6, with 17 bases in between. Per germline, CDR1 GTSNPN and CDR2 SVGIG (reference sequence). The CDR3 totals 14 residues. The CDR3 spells CAWDRSSPLNEQFF. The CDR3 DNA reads TGTGCCTGGGACCGTTCTAGCCCTCTCAATGAGCAGTTCTTC.

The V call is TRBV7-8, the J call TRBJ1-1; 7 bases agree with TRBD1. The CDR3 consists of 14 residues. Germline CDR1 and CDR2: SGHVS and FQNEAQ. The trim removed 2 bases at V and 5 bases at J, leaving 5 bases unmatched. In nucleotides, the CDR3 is TGTGCCAGCAGCTTACAGGGGGTGGGTACTGAAGCTTTCTTT. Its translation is CASSLQGVGTEAFF.